The 16 T cell receptor beta chains listed next were all sequenced from one sample in a study of identical twins. A single record per CDR3 protein comes from TCRdb applying MiXCR to the 5' RACE reads. The sample lists hundreds of thousands of distinct CDR3 sequences; around 21% were seen once. The same specimen was also included in a second study, on T cells expressing NK-cell markers.

The sample comprised PBMCs. These receptors all come from a woman younger than 35 in good health.

This clonotype has more than one count but fewer than ten. This chain connects TRBV24-1 to TRBJ2-1; D may be TRBD1 or TRBD2 (5 bases each). Trimming took 5 bases from V and 8 from J, leaving 15 bases between them. CDR1 is KGHDR and CDR2 is SFDVKD in the germline V gene. The CDR3 is made up of 14 amino acids. The CDR3 loop reads CATSAAGGRDEQFF. CDR3 in DNA: TGTGCCACCAGTGCCGCTGGGGGAAGGGATGAGCAGTTCTTC.

In this sample, this clonotype turned up many times. CDR3 DNA sequence: TGTGCTAGCTGCCAAACCCCTGTTTGCCCTGAAGCTTTCTTT. Translating gives CASCQTPVCPEAFF. The chain carries TRBV7-8 and TRBJ1-1; D unresolved. The germline CDR1 and CDR2 sequences are SGHVS and FQNEAQ. The CDR3 extends over 14 amino acids.

This chain links TRBV9 with TRBJ2-1, with 9 bases fitting TRBD2. The V segment lost 2 bases and the J segment 7 bases; nucleotides outside the gene matches: 4. The CDR3 extends over 14 amino acids. Germline V gene sequence: CDR1 SGDLS, CDR2 YYNGEE. DNA of the CDR3: TGTGCCAGCAGCGTCGGCGGGGGGGCGAATGAGCAGTTCTTC. It codes for CASSVGGGANEQFF.

The rearrangement joins TRBV12-5 to TRBJ2-5, with TRBD2 matching 9 bases. This CDR3 region has 17 residues. CDR1 and CDR2 (germline): LGHNT, FRNRAP. V lost 2 bases, J lost 4 bases, and 11 bases stayed unmatched. CDR3 DNA: TGTGCTAGTGGTTTGCGTCGCGGGGGGGCTTCGGGAGAGACCCAGTACTTC. This encodes CASGLRRGGASGETQYF.

This clonotype was picked up a small number of times. The gene calls are TRBV6-6 and TRBJ1-1; D ambiguous. Germline CDR1 MNHNY, CDR2 SVGAGI (reference sequence). The V end was cut by 3 bases, the J end by 8 bases, with 7 bases between. The CDR3 runs to 11 residues. CDR3: CASSYDGEAFF. The DNA of the CDR3 is TGTGCCAGCAGTTATGATGGGGAAGCTTTCTTT.

This clonotype was counted ten times or more. The chain recombines TRBV7-2 with TRBJ2-3, with TRBD2 matching 11 bases. Germline lookup yields CDR1 SGHTA and CDR2 FQGNSA. Losses at the gene ends were 5 bases for V and 5 bases for J; bases not matched to a gene: 9. This CDR3 has 16 amino acids. CDR3 residues: CASSLLAGGSGDTQYF. As DNA, the CDR3 is TGTGCCAGCAGCCTCTTAGCGGGAGGGTCGGGAGATACGCAGTATTTT.

The V call is TRBV7-2, the J call TRBJ2-3, with TRBD2 identical over 7 bases. The CDR3 has 15 residues. Germline CDR1 reads SGHTA; CDR2 reads FQGNSA. With 4 bases clipped from V and 4 bases from J, the junction kept 8 bases outside the gene matches. The CDR3 nucleotides read TGTGCCAGCAGCTGGGGGGGACTATCGGCAGATACGCAGTATTTT. Translated, it gives CASSWGGLSADTQYF.

This clonotype was counted between two and nine times. This rearrangement joins TRBV6-2 or TRBV6-3 to TRBJ2-3; 7 bases line up with TRBD2. CDR1 and CDR2 from the germline V gene are MNHEY and SVGEGT. V gave up 8 bases and J gave up 2 bases; unmatched junction bases: 10. This CDR3 region has 15 residues. CDR3 protein: CASPHPSGYTDTQYF. The CDR3 region has the DNA TGTGCCAGCCCACACCCTAGCGGTTACACAGATACGCAGTATTTT.

With respect to this clonotype: The conserved final phenylalanine or tryptophan is absent from the CDR3, which likely points to a read error. This rearrangement joins TRBV23-1 to TRBJ2-1; D remains ambiguous. TRBV23-1 is given ORF status, its function remaining uncertain. V was shortened by 6 bases and J by 4 bases, with 16 bases between the two germline ends. The CDR3 loop spans 15 amino acids. CDR3 in amino acids: CASSPGPNRYNEQFL. The CDR3 coding sequence is TGCGCCAGCAGCCCCGGCCCCAACCGTTACAATGAGCAGTTCTTA.

The sample holds many counts of this clonotype. The rearrangement uses TRBV20-1 and TRBJ1-5; D is unresolved. The CDR3 consists of 12 residues. In germline, CDR1 is DFQATT, CDR2 SNEGSKA (reference sequence). V was cut by 3 bases and J by 5 bases, with 8 bases left in between. DNA for the CDR3: TGCAGTGCTAGTGCAGAATATCAGCCCCAGCATTTT. Encoded protein: CSASAEYQPQHF.

This clonotype showed up many times. The chain couples TRBV6-1 to TRBJ2-1, with 11 nucleotides matching TRBD2. The junction had 3 bases not matched to a gene; V was cut back by 5 bases and J by 3 bases. Germline V gene sequence: CDR1 MNHNS, CDR2 SASEGT. The CDR3 spans 15 residues. CDR3 loop: CASSPTSGNYNEQFF. The CDR3 bases are TGTGCCAGCAGTCCGACTAGCGGGAACTACAATGAGCAGTTCTTC.

This chain uses TRBV20-1 with TRBJ2-1; tentative D call: TRBD2 (6 bases). V shed 6 bases and J shed 12 bases, with 24 bases lying between them. Germline assignment: CDR1 DFQATT and CDR2 SNEGSKA (reference sequence). The CDR3 covers 14 residues. The CDR3: CSAPHRDSRPGQFF. The DNA of the CDR3 is TGCAGTGCACCCCACCGGGACTCCCGACCTGGGCAGTTCTTC.

The CDR3 bases are TGTGCCAGCAGCAGGTATAGAGAGCAGTTCTTC. This encodes CASSRYREQFF. V is TRBV7-9 and J is TRBJ2-1; D remains ambiguous. The V and J ends lost 5 bases and 10 bases respectively, with 9 bases between them. Germline V gene sequence: CDR1 SEHNR, CDR2 FQNEAQ (reference sequence). This CDR3 is 11 amino acids long.

In its sample, this clonotype was seen a few times. The rearrangement links TRBV5-1 to TRBJ2-1; TRBD2 aligns across 11 bases. Per germline, CDR1 SGHRS and CDR2 YFSETQ. The CDR3 is 16 amino acids. V lost 3 bases and J lost 0; bases outside the gene matches: 2. The CDR3 coding sequence is TGCGCCAGCAGCTCTAGCGGGAGGCGCTCCTACAATGAGCAGTTCTTC. It yields the protein CASSSSGRRSYNEQFF.

This chain uses TRBV14 with TRBJ2-7; D is undetermined. The V end was cut by 2 bases, the J end by 2 bases, with 7 bases between. Germline assignment: CDR1 SGHDN and CDR2 FVKESK. CDR3 length: 13 amino acids. CDR3 sequence: CASSQWIAYEQYF. The DNA for the CDR3 is TGTGCCAGCAGCCAATGGATAGCCTACGAGCAGTACTTC. The variable domain in full, completed from reference TRBV14 and TRBJ2-7, reads EAGVTQFPSHSVIEKGQTVTLRCDPISGHDNLYWYRRVMGKEIKFLLHFVKESKQDESGMPNNRFLAERTGGTYSTLKVQPAELEDSGVYFCASSQWIAYEQYFGPGTRLTVT.

The chain is built from TRBV18 and TRBJ2-3, with 11 bases lining up with TRBD2. The CDR3 contains 15 residues. Per germline, CDR1 KGHSH and CDR2 LQKENI. V shed 5 bases, J shed 4 bases, and the junction held 5 bases outside the gene matches. CDR3 bases: TGTGCCAGCTCAACAAGTAGCGGGGGGGCAGATACGCAGTATTTT. This sequence encodes CASSTSSGGADTQYF.